A single sample is the source of the 21 T cell receptor beta chains below, sequenced in a study of shared clonotypes between healthy human individuals. Profiling relied on immunoSEQ multiplex PCR, and the TCRdb table lists in-frame clones only, not all of them. The table lists approximately 1,000,000 clones, approximately 77% of them singletons. Input material: memory CD4+ T cells from PBMCs. The subset here: CD45RA-negative fraction. These receptors all come from a man between 18 and 29 years old in good health. Some clones in this sample may be carry-over from other donors' samples.

The chain joins TRBV28 to TRBJ2-4; no reliable D call. Germline values: CDR1 MDHEN, CDR2 SYDVKM. The CDR3 sequence is 14 residues long. Deletions cut 8 bases from V and 7 bases from J, with 18 bases between. The CDR3 DNA reads TGTGCCAGCCTTCCCCGGCATCAAGTGAACATTCAGTACTTC. Its protein product is CASLPRHQVNIQYF. Full variable domain (missing parts from reference TRBV28 and TRBJ2-4): DVKVTQSSRYLVKRTGEKVFLECVQDMDHENMFWYRQDPGLGLRLIYFSYDVKMKEKGDIPEGYSVSREKKERFSLILESASTNQTSMYLCASLPRHQVNIQYFGAGTRLSVL.

Worth noting for this clone: This may be a read error, as it is one base from a much larger clone. This chain connects TRBV5-6 to TRBJ1-2; tentative D call: TRBD1 (5 bases). CDR3 length: 13 residues. In germline, CDR1 is SGHDT, CDR2 YYEEEE. V was trimmed by 4 bases and J by 4 bases, leaving 11 bases between them. The CDR3 nucleotides read TGTGCCAGCAGCCCCGGGGGGGTCTATGGCTACACCTTC. This translates into CASSPGGVYGYTF.

Concerning this clone: The sample has other DNA sequences that encode this CDR3 too. V usage is TRBV2 and J usage is TRBJ2-3; D is ambiguous. Looked up from germline, CDR1 is SNHLY and CDR2 is FYNNEI. The CDR3 is 11 amino acids. The V and J ends lost 3 bases and 6 bases respectively, with 4 bases between them. The CDR3 region is CASSEGDTQYF. The CDR3 DNA reads as TGTGCCAGCAGTGAGGGGGATACGCAGTATTTT.

This clone was detected ten times or more. Other DNA sequences of this sample code for an identical CDR3. The chain carries TRBV7-8 and TRBJ1-2; 8 bases are shared with TRBD1. The V segment lost 1 base and the J segment 2 bases; nucleotides outside the gene matches: 0. Germline assignment: CDR1 SGHVS and CDR2 FQNEAQ. The CDR3 loop spans 14 amino acids. CDR3: CASSLGTGNYGYTF. The CDR3 DNA reads TGTGCCAGCAGCTTAGGGACAGGGAACTATGGCTACACCTTC.

The chain employs TRBV5-1 and TRBJ2-2, with 8 bases that match TRBD2. The germline gives CDR1 SGHRS, CDR2 YFSETQ. V lost 1 base to trimming and J lost 1 base; unmatched junction nucleotides: 3. The CDR3 sequence is 16 residues long. The CDR3 DNA is TGCGCCAGCAGCTTGTTGCTAGCGGGGAACACCGGGGAGCTGTTTTTT. This sequence encodes CASSLLLAGNTGELFF. Looking up the rest from reference TRBV5-1 and TRBJ2-2 gives the full variable domain: KAGVTQTPRYLIKTRGQQVTLSCSPISGHRSVSWYQQTPGQGLQFLFEYFSETQRNKGNFPGRFSGRQFSNSRSEMNVSTLELGDSALYLCASSLLLAGNTGELFFGEGSRLTVL.

The chain has TRBV19 and TRBJ1-2; a weak D match, TRBD1 (5 bases). The CDR3 loop spans 14 amino acids. CDR1 and CDR2 (germline): LNHDA, SQIVND (reference sequence). Deletions cut 6 bases from V and 4 bases from J, with 15 bases between. The CDR3 nucleotides are TGTGCCAGTAGCGCACAGGAGGACCCCTATGGCTACACCTTC. Protein sequence: CASSAQEDPYGYTF. Full variable domain (remainder filled in from reference TRBV19 and TRBJ1-2): DGGITQSPKYLFRKEGQNVTLSCEQNLNHDAMYWYRQDPGQGLRLIYYSQIVNDFQKGDIAEGYSVSREKKESFPLTVTSAQKNPTAFYLCASSAQEDPYGYTFGSGTRLTVV.

The chain couples TRBV28 to TRBJ1-2, with a tentative D call TRBD1 (5 bases). Trimming shortened V by 5 bases and J by 3 bases, and 13 bases separated the two germline ends. This CDR3 region has 14 residues. The germline CDR1 and CDR2 sequences are MDHEN and SYDVKM. Here the CDR3 DNA reads TGTGCCAGCAGTCTGTTGGGGCGAGACTATGGCTACACCTTC. Translation: CASSLLGRDYGYTF.

The chain is built from TRBV6-5 and TRBJ2-5, with D possibly TRBD2 on 5 matching bases. V was clipped by 6 bases and J by 5 bases, with 7 bases between them. The CDR3 is 11 residues long. Per germline, CDR1 MNHEY and CDR2 SVGAGI. The CDR3 nucleotides are TGTGCCAGCAGAAGAGGGGAGACCCAGTACTTC. It translates to CASRRGETQYF.

This clone has just a few counts. This sequence joins TRBV6-1 and TRBJ1-1, with D possibly matching TRBD1 (6 bases). Germline loops: CDR1 MNHNS, CDR2 SASEGT. The CDR3 length is 14 residues. The V and J ends lost 6 bases and 5 bases respectively, with 16 bases between them. The CDR3, as DNA: TGTGCCAGCAGCCATACACAGGGTCGGACTGAAGCTTTCTTT. It yields the protein CASSHTQGRTEAFF.

This clone was seen a single time. The chain links TRBV4-2 to TRBJ1-2; 7 bases are shared with TRBD1. With 4 bases clipped from V and 5 bases from J, the junction kept 7 bases outside the gene matches. CDR1 is LGHNA and CDR2 is YNFKEQ in the germline V gene. The CDR3 totals 14 residues. CDR3 bases: TGTGCCAGCAGCCGAACCGGGACAGAATATGGCTACACCTTC. Protein: CASSRTGTEYGYTF.

The chain joins TRBV7-9 to TRBJ2-1, with 8 bases fitting TRBD1. The J segment lost 7 bases and the V segment lost 0 bases, leaving 2 bases of the junction unmatched. Looked up from germline, CDR1 is SEHNR and CDR2 is FQNEAQ (reference sequence). This CDR3 region has 14 residues. CDR3 DNA: TGTGCCAGCAGCTTAGCGGACAGGGCAAATGAGCAGTTCTTC. Residues: CASSLADRANEQFF.

CDR3: CASSARRGAGNTIYF. The CDR3 coding sequence is TGTGCCAGCAGCGCCCGTAGGGGGGCTGGAAACACCATATATTTT. The rearrangement uses TRBV9 and TRBJ1-3, with a weak D call TRBD1 (6 bases). Germline loops: CDR1 SGDLS, CDR2 YYNGEE. Trimming stripped 3 bases from V and 2 bases from J, with 12 bases between. CDR3 length: 15 residues.

This sequence joins TRBV18 and TRBJ2-7; TRBD1 aligns across 8 bases. Germline values: CDR1 KGHSH, CDR2 LQKENI. The CDR3 is 15 residues long. V trimming: 2 bases; J trimming: 6 bases; junction bases outside the gene matches: 9. The CDR3 loop reads CASSPMGQGASEQYF. In nucleotides, the CDR3 is TGTGCCAGCTCACCAATGGGGCAGGGGGCGTCCGAGCAGTACTTC.

The chain carries TRBV7-2 and TRBJ2-3; D is unclear. The length of the CDR3 is 15 residues. CDR1 and CDR2 from the germline V gene are SGHTA and FQGNSA. V gave up 2 bases and J gave up 6 bases, with 15 bases separating them. In nucleotides, the CDR3 is TGTGCCAGCAGCTTATTAATTAGTGGCCCTGATACGCAGTATTTT. Translating it yields CASSLLISGPDTQYF. Drawing the rest from reference TRBV7-2 and TRBJ2-3, the complete variable domain is GAGVSQSPSNKVTEKGKDVELRCDPISGHTALYWYRQSLGQGLEFLIYFQGNSAPDKSGLPSDRFSAERTGGSVSTLTIQRTQQEDSAVYLCASSLLISGPDTQYFGPGTRLTVL.

The genes are TRBV29-1 and TRBJ2-4; D possibly corresponds to TRBD2 (5 bases). The CDR3 covers 12 residues. The germline V gene has CDR1 SQVTM and CDR2 ANQGSEA. Trimming took off 3 bases at V and 7 bases at J, with 10 bases between the two ends. CDR3 coding DNA: TGCAGCGTTGAGGGGAGCCAGAACATTCAGTACTTC. Translation: CSVEGSQNIQYF.

The V and J genes are TRBV28 and TRBJ1-2; D might be TRBD1 (5 bases). This CDR3 is 14 amino acids long. Looked up from germline, CDR1 is MDHEN and CDR2 is SYDVKM. V lost 7 bases and J lost 8, with 20 bases in between. The CDR3 DNA reads TGTGCCAGCACCCTTACCGGGACCGGGGAGGGCTACACCTTC. Translated: CASTLTGTGEGYTF.

The chain combines TRBV5-4 with TRBJ2-1; D gene unclear. CDR1 is SGHNT, CDR2 YYREEE, per germline (reference sequence). The CDR3 consists of 13 residues. V gave up 6 bases and J gave up 3 bases, with 10 bases separating them. CDR3 protein: CASTERNYNEQFF. For the CDR3, the DNA is TGTGCCAGCACGGAACGGAACTACAATGAGCAGTTCTTC.

This clone was seen more than once but under ten times. The J gene is TRBJ1-5, the V gene TRBV27; 8 bases fit TRBD1. Germline CDR1 MNHEY, CDR2 SMNVEV (reference sequence). With V trimmed by 4 bases and J by 6 bases, 5 bases remained unmatched. The length of the CDR3 is 14 residues. CDR3: CASSSAGGSQPQHF. The CDR3 nucleotides are TGTGCCAGCAGTTCAGCAGGGGGCAGTCAGCCCCAGCATTTT.

The chain joins TRBV4-1 to TRBJ1-5; D unclear. The CDR3 loop spans 18 amino acids. Trimming removed 1 base at V and 4 bases at J, with 20 bases between. Germline loops: CDR1 MGHRA, CDR2 YSYEKL. The CDR3 sequence: CASSQVVMGLSGNQPQHF. In DNA, the CDR3 is TGCGCCAGCAGCCAAGTAGTAATGGGCCTGTCGGGGAATCAGCCCCAGCATTTT.

The chain employs TRBV5-4 and TRBJ1-1; no firm D call. The CDR3 totals 14 residues. CDR1 and CDR2 (germline): SGHNT, YYREEE (reference sequence). Trimming stripped 1 base from V and 5 bases from J, with 12 bases between. CDR3 nucleotide sequence: TGTGCCAGCAGCTTGCTTGGACCGGAGACTGAAGCTTTCTTT. Its protein is CASSLLGPETEAFF. The full variable domain, rest sourced from reference TRBV5-4 and TRBJ1-1, is ETGVTQSPTHLIKTRGQQVTLRCSSQSGHNTVSWYQQALGQGPQFIFQYYREEENGRGNFPPRFSGLQFPNYSSELNVNALELDDSALYLCASSLLGPETEAFFGQGTRLTVV.

This sequence joins TRBV11-3 and TRBJ2-2, with D possibly being TRBD1 (6 bases). Deletions cut 1 base from V and 2 bases from J, with 8 bases between. Germline CDR1 reads SGHNT; CDR2 reads YENEEA. The CDR3 extends over 15 amino acids. The DNA of the CDR3 is TGTGCCAGCAGCTTAGGGACAGTAAACACCGGGGAGCTGTTTTTT. As protein: CASSLGTVNTGELFF.